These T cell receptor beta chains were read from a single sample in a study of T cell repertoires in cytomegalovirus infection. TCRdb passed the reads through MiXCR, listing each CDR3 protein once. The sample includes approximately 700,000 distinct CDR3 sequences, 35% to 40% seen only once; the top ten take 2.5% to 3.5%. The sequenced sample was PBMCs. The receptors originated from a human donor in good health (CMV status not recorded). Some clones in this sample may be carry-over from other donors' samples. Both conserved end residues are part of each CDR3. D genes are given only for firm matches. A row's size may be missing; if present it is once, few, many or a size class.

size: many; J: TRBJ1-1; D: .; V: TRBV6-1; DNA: TGTGCCAGCAGTCCCTGGGACATTGGCGCTGAAGCTTTCTTT; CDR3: CASSPWDIGAEAFF
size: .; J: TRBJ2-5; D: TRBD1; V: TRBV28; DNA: TGTGCCAGCAGTCCACTCCGGGACAGGGTCCAAGAGACCCAGTACTTC; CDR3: CASSPLRDRVQETQYF
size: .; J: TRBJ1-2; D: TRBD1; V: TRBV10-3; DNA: TGTGCCATCAGTGAGTCGTTTCGGGACAGATATGGCTACACCTTC; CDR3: CAISESFRDRYGYTF
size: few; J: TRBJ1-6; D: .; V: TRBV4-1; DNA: TGCGCCAGCAGCCAAGCTGGACTCTCACCCCTCCACTTT; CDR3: CASSQAGLSPLHF
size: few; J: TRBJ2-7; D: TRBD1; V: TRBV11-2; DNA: TGTGCCAGCAGCTCCCAGGGACAGGGGAACTACGAGCAGTACTTC; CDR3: CASSSQGQGNYEQYF
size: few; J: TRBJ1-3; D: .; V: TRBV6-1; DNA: TGTGCCAGCAGTGAAACGGCAGCGACCTCTGGAAACACCATATATTTT; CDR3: CASSETAATSGNTIYF
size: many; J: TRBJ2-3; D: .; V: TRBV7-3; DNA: TGTGCCAGCAGCTCCCGTGGGGGAACAGATACGCAGTATTTT; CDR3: CASSSRGGTDTQYF
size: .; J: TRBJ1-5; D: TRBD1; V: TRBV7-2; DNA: TGTGCCAGCAGCCCTCGGACAGGGGCGGATCAGCCCCAGCATTTT; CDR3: CASSPRTGADQPQHF
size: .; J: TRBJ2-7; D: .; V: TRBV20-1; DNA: TGCAGGACCTGGACTACTACCTACGAGCAGTACTTC; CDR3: CRTWTTTYEQYF
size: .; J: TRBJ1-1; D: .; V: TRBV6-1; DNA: TGTGCCAGCGGTAGGCCCGATTACACTGAAGCTTTCTTT; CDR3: CASGRPDYTEAFF
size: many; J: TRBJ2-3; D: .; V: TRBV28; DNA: TGTGCCAGCAGTCTACCAACGACAAAGCCACGCACAGATACGCAGTATTTT; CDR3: CASSLPTTKPRTDTQYF
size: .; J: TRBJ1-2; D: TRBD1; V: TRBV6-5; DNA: TGTGCCAGCAGCAGCCGCCGGGACAGGGGATGGGGCTATGGCTACACCTTC; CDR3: CASSSRRDRGWGYGYTF
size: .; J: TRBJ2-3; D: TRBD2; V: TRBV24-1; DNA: TGTGCCACCAGTGTCGGGGTAGCGGGAAGGACAGATACGCAGTATTTT; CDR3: CATSVGVAGRTDTQYF
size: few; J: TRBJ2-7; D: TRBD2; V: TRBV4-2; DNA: TGTGCCAGCAGCCAAGGGGCGGGAGGCCCCCTCTCCTACGAGCAGTACTTC; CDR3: CASSQGAGGPLSYEQYF
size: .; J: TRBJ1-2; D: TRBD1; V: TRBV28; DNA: TGTGCCAGCAGTCTACAGGGGCCCCTTAACTATGGCTACACCTTC; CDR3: CASSLQGPLNYGYTF
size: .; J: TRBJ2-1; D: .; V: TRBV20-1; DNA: TGCAGCGGGGGACCGCCTTCCTACAATGAGCAGTTCTTC; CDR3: CSGGPPSYNEQFF
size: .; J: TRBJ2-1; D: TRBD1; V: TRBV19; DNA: TGTGCCAGTAGTGCCTCCGGGACAGGGCAGTTCTTC; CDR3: CASSASGTGQFF
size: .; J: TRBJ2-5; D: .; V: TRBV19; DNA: TGTGCCAGTAGGAATCTTGAGGGGGGGGAGACCCAGTACTTC; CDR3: CASRNLEGGETQYF
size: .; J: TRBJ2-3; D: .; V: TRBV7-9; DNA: TGTGCCAGCAGCCACCCGTTGAGTGCCGCAGATACGCAGTATTTT; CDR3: CASSHPLSAADTQYF
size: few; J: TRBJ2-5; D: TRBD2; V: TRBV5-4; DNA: TGTGCCAGCAGCCGGAAGGCTAGCGGTCAAGAGACCCAGTACTTC; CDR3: CASSRKASGQETQYF
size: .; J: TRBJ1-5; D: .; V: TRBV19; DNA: TGTGCCAGTAGTATAAGTAGGGGACGGGGGAATCAGCCCCAGCATTTT; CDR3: CASSISRGRGNQPQHF
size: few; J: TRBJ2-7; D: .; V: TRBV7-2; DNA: TGTGCCAGCGGGGAACGTGGGGGATCTGGCTACGAGCAGTACTTC; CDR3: CASGERGGSGYEQYF
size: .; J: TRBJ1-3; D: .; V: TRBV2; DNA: TGTGCCAGCAGGGAGAACACTGACTCTGGAAACACCATATATTTT; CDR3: CASRENTDSGNTIYF
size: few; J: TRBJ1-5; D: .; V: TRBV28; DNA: TGTGCCAGCAGTCTACTCCCGGTGGGGAGCAATCAGCCCCAGCATTTT; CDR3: CASSLLPVGSNQPQHF
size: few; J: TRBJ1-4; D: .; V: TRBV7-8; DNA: TGTGCCAGCAGCTTATCGGGGAGATCTAATGAAAAACTGTTTTTT; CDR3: CASSLSGRSNEKLFF
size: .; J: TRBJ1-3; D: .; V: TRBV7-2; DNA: TGTGCCAGCAGCTTAGCTAACCGGGGGGTTTCTGGAAACACCCTATATTTT; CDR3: CASSLANRGVSGNTLYF
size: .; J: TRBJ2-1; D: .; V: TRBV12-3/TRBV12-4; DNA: TGTGCCAGCACTCTGGGACGCGCCAACAATGAGCAGTTCTTC; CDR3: CASTLGRANNEQFF
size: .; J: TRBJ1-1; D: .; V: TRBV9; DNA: TGTGCCAGCAGCGTAAATCTGGGAAACACTGAAGCTTTCTTT; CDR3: CASSVNLGNTEAFF
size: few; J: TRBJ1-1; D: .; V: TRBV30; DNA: TGTGCCTGGACTAGGAGGGCGAACACTGAAGCTTTCTTT; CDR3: CAWTRRANTEAFF
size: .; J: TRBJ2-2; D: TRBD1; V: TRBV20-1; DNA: TGCAGTGCTGCCTCCGCCGACAGGGACGGCACCGGGGAGCTGTTTTTT; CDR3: CSAASADRDGTGELFF
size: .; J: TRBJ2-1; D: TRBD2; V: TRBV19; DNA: TGTGCCAGTAGTATTAATAGCGGGCAGAGCTCCTACAATGAGCAGTTCTTC; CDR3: CASSINSGQSSYNEQFF
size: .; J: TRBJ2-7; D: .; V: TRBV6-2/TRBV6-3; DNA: TGTGCCAGCAGCCTTGAACAGGGAGGTTCCTACGAGCAGTACTTC; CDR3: CASSLEQGGSYEQYF
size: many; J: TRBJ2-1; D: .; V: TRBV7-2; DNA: TGTGCCAGCAGATTTTCCAGGGCTTACAATGAGCAGTTCTTC; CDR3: CASRFSRAYNEQFF
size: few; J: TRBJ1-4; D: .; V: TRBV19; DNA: TGTGCCAGTACTCGAGGATATGAAAAACTGTTTTTT; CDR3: CASTRGYEKLFF
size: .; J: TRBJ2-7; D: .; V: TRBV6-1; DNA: TGTGCCAGCAAAAGGCGGGATCAGAGTTACGAGCAGTACTTC; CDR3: CASKRRDQSYEQYF
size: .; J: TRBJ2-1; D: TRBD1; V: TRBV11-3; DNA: TGTGCCAGCAGCCCCCGGGGACAGCCCAATGAGCAGTTCTTC; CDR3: CASSPRGQPNEQFF
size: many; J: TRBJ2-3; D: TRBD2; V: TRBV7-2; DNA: TGTGCCAGCAGCCCGACTAGCGGGGGACGTGATACGCAGTATTTT; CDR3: CASSPTSGGRDTQYF
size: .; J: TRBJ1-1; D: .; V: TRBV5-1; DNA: TGCGCCAGCGGAAACAGGAACACTGAAGCTTTCTTT; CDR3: CASGNRNTEAFF
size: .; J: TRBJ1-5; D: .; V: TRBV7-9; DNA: TGTGCCAGCAGCTTACAAGGGTTCGGCAATCAGCCCCCGCATTTT; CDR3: CASSLQGFGNQPPHF
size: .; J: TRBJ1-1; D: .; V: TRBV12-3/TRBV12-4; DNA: TGTGCCAGCAGTTTCTCAGGGATCGCTGAAGCTTTCTTT; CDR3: CASSFSGIAEAFF
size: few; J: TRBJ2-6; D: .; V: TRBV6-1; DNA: TGTGCCAGCAGGCAGGGGGGCAGGGGGTATCCTGGGGCCAACGTCCTGACTTTC; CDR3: CASRQGGRGYPGANVLTF